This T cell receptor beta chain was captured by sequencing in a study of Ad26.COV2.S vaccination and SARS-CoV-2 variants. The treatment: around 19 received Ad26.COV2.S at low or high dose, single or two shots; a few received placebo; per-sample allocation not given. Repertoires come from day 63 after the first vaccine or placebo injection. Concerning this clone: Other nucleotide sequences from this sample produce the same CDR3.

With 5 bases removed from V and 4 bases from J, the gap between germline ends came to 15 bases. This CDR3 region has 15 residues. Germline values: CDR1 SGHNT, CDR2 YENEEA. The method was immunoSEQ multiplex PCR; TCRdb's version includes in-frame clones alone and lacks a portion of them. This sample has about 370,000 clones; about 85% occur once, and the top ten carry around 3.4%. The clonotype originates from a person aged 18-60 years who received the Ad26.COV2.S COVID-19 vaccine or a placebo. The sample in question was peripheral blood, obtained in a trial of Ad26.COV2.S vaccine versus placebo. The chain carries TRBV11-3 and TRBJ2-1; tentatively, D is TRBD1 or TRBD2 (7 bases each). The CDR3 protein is CASSPRGGTYNEQFF. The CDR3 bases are TGTGCCAGCAGCCCCAGGGGGGGGACGTACAATGAGCAGTTCTTC.